This T cell receptor (beta chain) originates from a study of glioma-infiltrating T cells. On this clonotype: Antigen: not known.

V was shortened by 2 bases and J by 8 bases, with 9 bases between the two germline ends. The CDR3 sequence is 13 residues long. The germline V gene encodes CDR1 MGHRA and CDR2 YSYEKL. The iRepertoire nested amplicon-rescue multiplex PCR amplified TCR alpha and beta CDR3s from RNA. Tissue mRNA or PBMC total RNA, 100-400 ng, went into one-step reverse transcription and amplification. TCRdb reanalysed the multiplex PCR reads using MiXCR and keeps one entry per CDR3 protein. Of about 140,000 distinct CDR3 sequences in the sample, around 40% were seen once. Study results and limitations: Only very few CDR3 sequences appeared in both tissue and blood. Non-neoplastic patients had below-expected tissue-blood divergence, while all gliomas exceeded expectation.

The origin of this receptor is a human donor with low-grade glioma or glioblastoma, undergoing nonglioma brain surgery, or in good health (not recorded which). The sample was glioma tissue, nonneoplastic brain tissue, or PBMCs (not recorded which). This chain joins TRBV4-1 and TRBJ2-2, with a possible D match to TRBD1 (6 bases). CDR3: CASSQSGTGELFF. CDR3 nucleotide sequence: TGCGCCAGCAGCCAATCCGGGACAGGGGAGCTGTTTTTT.